These T cell receptor beta chains were read from a single sample in a study of CD8 T cells in Susac syndrome. TCRdb reprocessed the immunoSEQ multiplex PCR reads with MiXCR, giving one entry per CDR3 protein. The table records more than 85,000 distinct CDR3 sequences, about 93% of them present only once. The source material was CD4+ T cells from PBMCs. Every receptor here comes from a human donor with Susac syndrome. Both conserved end residues are part of each CDR3. Each record gives: V gene, D gene, J gene, clone size, CDR3 protein, CDR3 DNA. The D gene is left open where the match is weak. Clone size is shown for a subset of rows, as once, few, many or a class of expanded clone.

V gene: TRBV4-1
D gene: TRBD1
J gene: TRBJ1-1
clone size: once
CDR3 protein: CASSQGTGRRAFF
CDR3 DNA: TGCGCCAGCAGCCAAGGGACAGGGAGGAGAGCTTTCTTT

V gene: TRBV19
D gene: TRBD1
J gene: TRBJ2-3
clone size: NA
CDR3 protein: CASSIGTVQDTQYF
CDR3 DNA: TGTGCCAGTAGTATTGGGACAGTACAGGATACGCAGTATTTT

V gene: TRBV4-1
D gene: NA
J gene: TRBJ1-6
clone size: NA
CDR3 protein: CASSQEGAAWNSPLHF
CDR3 DNA: TGCGCCAGCAGCCAAGAGGGGGCTGCGTGGAATTCACCCCTCCACTTT

V gene: TRBV12-3/TRBV12-4
D gene: NA
J gene: TRBJ1-4
clone size: NA
CDR3 protein: CASSFFATNEKLFF
CDR3 DNA: TGTGCCAGCAGTTTCTTCGCAACTAATGAAAAACTGTTTTTT

V gene: TRBV6-5
D gene: NA
J gene: TRBJ2-4
clone size: NA
CDR3 protein: CASSIGTENIQYF
CDR3 DNA: TGTGCCAGCAGCATTGGAACGGAAAACATTCAGTACTTC

V gene: TRBV11-2
D gene: NA
J gene: TRBJ2-5
clone size: NA
CDR3 protein: CASSILRAETQYF
CDR3 DNA: TGTGCCAGCAGCATCCTGAGGGCAGAGACCCAGTACTTC

V gene: TRBV20-1
D gene: TRBD2
J gene: TRBJ2-5
clone size: NA
CDR3 protein: CSATSGSQETQYF
CDR3 DNA: TGCAGTGCTACTAGCGGGAGCCAAGAGACCCAGTACTTC

V gene: TRBV5-1
D gene: NA
J gene: TRBJ1-1
clone size: NA
CDR3 protein: CASSLVGGGDTEAFF
CDR3 DNA: TGCGCCAGCAGCTTGGTTGGAGGGGGGGACACTGAAGCTTTCTTT

V gene: TRBV30
D gene: NA
J gene: TRBJ1-4
clone size: once
CDR3 protein: CAWQPRLAGKEKLFF
CDR3 DNA: TGTGCCTGGCAACCCAGGTTGGCAGGGAAAGAAAAACTGTTTTTT

V gene: TRBV4-2
D gene: NA
J gene: TRBJ1-4
clone size: NA
CDR3 protein: CASSQDPQGREKLFF
CDR3 DNA: TGTGCCAGCAGCCAAGATCCGCAGGGTCGGGAAAAACTGTTTTTT

V gene: TRBV20-1
D gene: TRBD1
J gene: TRBJ1-6
clone size: NA
CDR3 protein: CSAQVGQGYNSPLHF
CDR3 DNA: TGCAGTGCTCAGGTCGGACAGGGCTATAATTCACCCCTCCACTTT

V gene: TRBV18
D gene: TRBD1
J gene: TRBJ2-5
clone size: NA
CDR3 protein: CASSLGTGPETQYF
CDR3 DNA: TGTGCCAGCTCACTCGGGACAGGTCCAGAGACCCAGTACTTC

V gene: TRBV10-3
D gene: NA
J gene: TRBJ2-1
clone size: NA
CDR3 protein: CAIRPGVTYNEQFF
CDR3 DNA: TGTGCCATCAGGCCGGGCGTAACCTACAATGAGCAGTTCTTC

V gene: TRBV24-1
D gene: NA
J gene: TRBJ2-3
clone size: once
CDR3 protein: CATSDQGSGDTQYF
CDR3 DNA: TGTGCCACCAGTGATCAGGGGTCGGGGGATACGCAGTATTTT

V gene: TRBV7-8
D gene: TRBD2
J gene: TRBJ2-5
clone size: NA
CDR3 protein: CASSLGPSGGQETQYF
CDR3 DNA: TGTGCCAGCAGCTTAGGGCCTAGCGGGGGGCAAGAGACCCAGTACTTC

V gene: TRBV6-1
D gene: TRBD1
J gene: TRBJ1-2
clone size: NA
CDR3 protein: CASSRRQGQANYGYTF
CDR3 DNA: TGTGCCAGCAGTCGCCGACAGGGACAAGCTAACTATGGCTACACCTTC

V gene: TRBV29-1
D gene: NA
J gene: TRBJ1-1
clone size: NA
CDR3 protein: CSAVRQVNTEAFF
CDR3 DNA: TGCAGCGCCGTAAGACAGGTGAACACTGAAGCTTTCTTT

V gene: TRBV7-8
D gene: TRBD1
J gene: TRBJ1-2
clone size: NA
CDR3 protein: CASSLGQGFPYGYTF
CDR3 DNA: TGTGCCAGCAGCTTAGGACAGGGGTTCCCCTATGGCTACACCTTC

V gene: TRBV20-1
D gene: TRBD1
J gene: TRBJ1-1
clone size: NA
CDR3 protein: CSAPDALTGAATEAFF
CDR3 DNA: TGCAGTGCTCCAGACGCTCTGACAGGGGCCGCCACTGAAGCTTTCTTT

V gene: TRBV7-3
D gene: NA
J gene: TRBJ2-3
clone size: NA
CDR3 protein: CASSLNGGGTDTQYF
CDR3 DNA: TGTGCCAGCAGCTTAAATGGGGGAGGAACAGATACGCAGTATTTT

V gene: TRBV20-1
D gene: TRBD2
J gene: TRBJ2-7
clone size: NA
CDR3 protein: CSARIGGGFSYEQYF
CDR3 DNA: TGCAGTGCTAGAATTGGCGGGGGTTTCTCCTACGAGCAGTACTTC

V gene: TRBV5-6
D gene: NA
J gene: TRBJ2-7
clone size: NA
CDR3 protein: CASSLGRGMKYEQYF
CDR3 DNA: TGTGCCAGCAGCTTGGGTAGGGGGATGAAGTACGAGCAGTACTTC

V gene: TRBV2
D gene: NA
J gene: TRBJ2-5
clone size: NA
CDR3 protein: CASSGSRETQYF
CDR3 DNA: TGTGCCAGCAGTGGTTCGAGGGAGACCCAGTACTTC

V gene: TRBV7-9
D gene: NA
J gene: TRBJ1-4
clone size: once
CDR3 protein: CASSLDLAGMKKLFF
CDR3 DNA: TGTGCCAGCAGCTTAGATCTGGCAGGAATGAAAAAACTGTTTTTT

V gene: TRBV27
D gene: NA
J gene: TRBJ1-1
clone size: NA
CDR3 protein: CASSLPAFSPLNTEAFF
CDR3 DNA: TGTGCCAGCAGTTTGCCGGCTTTTTCCCCTTTGAACACTGAAGCTTTCTTT

V gene: TRBV12-3/TRBV12-4
D gene: TRBD2
J gene: TRBJ2-1
clone size: NA
CDR3 protein: CASSPRQRGNEQFF
CDR3 DNA: TGTGCCAGCAGCCCTCGGCAGCGGGGGAATGAGCAGTTCTTC

V gene: TRBV2
D gene: TRBD1
J gene: TRBJ1-6
clone size: NA
CDR3 protein: CASTSDRVHNSPLHF
CDR3 DNA: TGTGCCAGCACTTCAGACAGGGTCCATAATTCACCCCTCCACTTT

V gene: TRBV5-1
D gene: NA
J gene: TRBJ2-2
clone size: NA
CDR3 protein: CASSGATGLGTGELFF
CDR3 DNA: TGCGCCAGCAGCGGAGCGACAGGTTTGGGCACCGGGGAGCTGTTTTTT

V gene: TRBV14
D gene: NA
J gene: TRBJ2-3
clone size: NA
CDR3 protein: CASSQRFTDTQYF
CDR3 DNA: TGTGCCAGCAGCCAGAGATTCACAGATACGCAGTATTTT

V gene: TRBV20-1
D gene: TRBD1
J gene: TRBJ2-4
clone size: NA
CDR3 protein: CSARGQGATKNIQYF
CDR3 DNA: TGCAGTGCTAGGGGACAGGGGGCTACCAAAAACATTCAGTACTTC

V gene: TRBV19
D gene: TRBD1
J gene: TRBJ1-1
clone size: NA
CDR3 protein: CASSTRTGDNTEAFF
CDR3 DNA: TGTGCCAGTAGTACCCGGACAGGGGACAACACTGAAGCTTTCTTT

V gene: TRBV12-3/TRBV12-4
D gene: TRBD1
J gene: TRBJ1-2
clone size: NA
CDR3 protein: CASSSLTGGFGYTF
CDR3 DNA: TGTGCCAGCAGCTCCCTGACAGGGGGCTTTGGCTACACCTTC

V gene: TRBV5-1
D gene: TRBD1
J gene: TRBJ1-2
clone size: NA
CDR3 protein: CASSLEGQGDGYTF
CDR3 DNA: TGCGCCAGCAGCTTGGAGGGACAGGGGGATGGCTACACCTTC

V gene: TRBV4-1
D gene: TRBD1
J gene: TRBJ1-5
clone size: NA
CDR3 protein: CASSARTGRNQPQHF
CDR3 DNA: TGCGCCAGCAGCGCCCGGACAGGGCGGAATCAGCCCCAGCATTTT

V gene: TRBV5-1
D gene: NA
J gene: TRBJ2-7
clone size: NA
CDR3 protein: CASSTLPDRQPSYEQYF
CDR3 DNA: TGCGCCAGCAGTACCCTCCCGGACAGACAACCCTCCTACGAGCAGTACTTC

V gene: TRBV7-8
D gene: NA
J gene: TRBJ1-1
clone size: NA
CDR3 protein: CASSMGLQNTEAFF
CDR3 DNA: TGTGCCAGCAGCATGGGACTCCAGAACACTGAAGCTTTCTTT

V gene: TRBV3-1
D gene: NA
J gene: TRBJ1-5
clone size: NA
CDR3 protein: CASSQEGPPGRQPQHF
CDR3 DNA: TGTGCCAGCAGCCAAGAGGGACCTCCCGGACGTCAGCCCCAGCATTTT

V gene: TRBV2
D gene: NA
J gene: TRBJ2-7
clone size: NA
CDR3 protein: CASTERAYEQYF
CDR3 DNA: TGTGCCAGCACCGAAAGAGCCTACGAGCAGTACTTC